The following is a TCR beta chain sequence with its context. Its antigen is unidentified. Specified treatment: around 19 received Ad26.COV2.S at low or high dose, single or two shots; 5 received placebo; per-sample allocation not given. Sampling took place 63 days after the first vaccine or placebo injection. This sample was taken from a study of Ad26.COV2.S vaccination and SARS-CoV-2 variants. Germline CDR1 reads SGHAT; CDR2 reads FQNNGV. Trimming pared 1 base from V and 3 bases from J, leaving 7 bases between. The CDR3 loop spans 13 amino acids. Study-level findings and limits: It was reported that spike-specific CD8+ and CD4+ T cell responses were substantially broad after vaccination.

Profiled with immunoSEQ multiplex PCR; TCRdb holds only in-frame clones, not every one. The sample lists 410,000 or so clones, about 93% occurring once. The input for sequencing was peripheral blood, taken in a trial of Ad26.COV2.S vaccine versus placebo. This receptor was taken from a person between 18 and 65 years old who received the Ad26.COV2.S COVID-19 vaccine or a placebo. The chain recombines TRBV11-2 with TRBJ2-7, with unresolved D. CDR3 nucleotides: TGTGCCAGCAGCTTAGGTAGCCGCTACGAGCAGTACTTC. It is translated as CASSLGSRYEQYF.